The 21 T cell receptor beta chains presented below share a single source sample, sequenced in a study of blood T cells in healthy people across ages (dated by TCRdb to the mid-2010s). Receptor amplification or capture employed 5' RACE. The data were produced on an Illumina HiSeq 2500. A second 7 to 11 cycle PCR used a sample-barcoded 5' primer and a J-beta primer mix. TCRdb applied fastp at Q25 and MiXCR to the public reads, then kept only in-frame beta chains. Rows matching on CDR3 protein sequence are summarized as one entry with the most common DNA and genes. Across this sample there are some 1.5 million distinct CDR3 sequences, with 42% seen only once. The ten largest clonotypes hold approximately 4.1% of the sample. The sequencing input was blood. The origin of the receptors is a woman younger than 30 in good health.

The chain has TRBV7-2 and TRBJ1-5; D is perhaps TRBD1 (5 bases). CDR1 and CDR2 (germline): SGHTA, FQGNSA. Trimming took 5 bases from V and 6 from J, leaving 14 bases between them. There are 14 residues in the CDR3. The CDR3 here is CASSLGGFTQPQHF. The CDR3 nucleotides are TGTGCCAGCAGCCTCGGGGGGTTCACTCAGCCCCAGCATTTT. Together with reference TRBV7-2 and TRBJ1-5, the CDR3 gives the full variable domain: GAGVSQSPSNKVTEKGKDVELRCDPISGHTALYWYRQSLGQGLEFLIYFQGNSAPDKSGLPSDRFSAERTGGSVSTLTIQRTQQEDSAVYLCASSLGGFTQPQHFGDGTRLSIL.

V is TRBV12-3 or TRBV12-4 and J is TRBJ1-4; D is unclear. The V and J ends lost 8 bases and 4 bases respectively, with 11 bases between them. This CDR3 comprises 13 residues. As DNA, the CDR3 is TGTGCCAGCTCGGATAGGCTTAATGAAAAACTGTTTTTT. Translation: CASSDRLNEKLFF.

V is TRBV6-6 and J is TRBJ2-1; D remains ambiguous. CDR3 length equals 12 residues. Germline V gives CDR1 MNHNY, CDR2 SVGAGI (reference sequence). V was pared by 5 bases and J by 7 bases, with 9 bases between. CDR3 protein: CASSDKINEQFF. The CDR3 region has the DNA TGTGCCAGCAGTGACAAGATTAATGAGCAGTTCTTC.

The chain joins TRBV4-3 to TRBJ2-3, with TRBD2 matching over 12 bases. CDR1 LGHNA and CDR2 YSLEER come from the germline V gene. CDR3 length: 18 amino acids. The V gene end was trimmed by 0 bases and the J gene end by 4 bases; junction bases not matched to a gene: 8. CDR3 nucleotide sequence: TGCGCCAGCAGCCAAGATACTAGCGGGGGGCCCATGGCAGATACGCAGTATTTT. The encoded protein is CASSQDTSGGPMADTQYF.

The CDR3 sequence is CSVDRGQHLFYGYTF. DNA for the CDR3: TGCAGCGTTGACAGGGGGCAGCACTTATTCTATGGCTACACCTTC. This chain uses TRBV29-1 with TRBJ1-2; the match to TRBD1 covers 8 bases. This CDR3 has 15 amino acids. The germline V gene has CDR1 SQVTM and CDR2 ANQGSEA. With V trimmed by 3 bases and J by 4 bases, 10 bases remained unmatched. The full variable domain, in which reference TRBV29-1 and TRBJ1-2 provide the parts outside the CDR3, is SAVISQKPSRDICQRGTSLTIQCQVDSQVTMMFWYRQQPGQSLTLIATANQGSEATYESGFVIDKFPISRPNLTFSTLTVSNMSPEDSSIYLCSVDRGQHLFYGYTFGSGTRLTVV.

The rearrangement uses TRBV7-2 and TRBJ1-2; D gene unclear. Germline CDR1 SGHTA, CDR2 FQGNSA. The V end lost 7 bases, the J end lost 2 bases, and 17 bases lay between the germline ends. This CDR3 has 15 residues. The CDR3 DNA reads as TGTGCCAGCACCCGAAAAGTGACGGAAAACTATGGCTACACCTTC. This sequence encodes CASTRKVTENYGYTF.

CDR3 DNA sequence: TGCAGTGCTAGGTCGCGGGGGTACTCCTACGAGCAGTACTTC. Its translation: CSARSRGYSYEQYF. V gene TRBV20-1 combines with J gene TRBJ2-4; 7 bases agree with TRBD2. The J call may be mistaken, given a closer DNA end match to TRBJ2-7. This CDR3 is 14 amino acids long. The germline V gene has CDR1 DFQATT and CDR2 SNEGSKA (reference sequence).

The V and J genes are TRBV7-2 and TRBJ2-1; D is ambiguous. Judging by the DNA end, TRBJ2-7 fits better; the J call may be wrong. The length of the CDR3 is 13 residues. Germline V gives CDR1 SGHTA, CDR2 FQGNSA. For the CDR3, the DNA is TGTGCCAGCAGCCCGCCGCCCTACAATGAGCAGTACTTC. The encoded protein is CASSPPPYNEQYF.

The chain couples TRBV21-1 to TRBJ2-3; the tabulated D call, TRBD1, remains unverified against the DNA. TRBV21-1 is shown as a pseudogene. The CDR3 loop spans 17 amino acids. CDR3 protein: CASSTNLRGPRGDTQYF. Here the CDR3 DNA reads TGTGCCAGCAGCACTAACCTTAGGGGGCCCAGGGGGGATACGCAGTATTTT.

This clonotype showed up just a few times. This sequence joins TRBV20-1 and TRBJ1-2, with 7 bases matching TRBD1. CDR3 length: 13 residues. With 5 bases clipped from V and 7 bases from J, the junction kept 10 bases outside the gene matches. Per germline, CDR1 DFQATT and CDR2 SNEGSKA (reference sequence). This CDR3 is CSASRDSRFGYTF. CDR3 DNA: TGCAGTGCTTCTCGGGACAGTCGCTTTGGCTACACCTTC.

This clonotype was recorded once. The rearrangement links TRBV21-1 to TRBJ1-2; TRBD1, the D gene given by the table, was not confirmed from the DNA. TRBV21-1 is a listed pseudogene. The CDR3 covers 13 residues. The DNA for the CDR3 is TGTGCCAGCAGCCGGACAGGGCGTGGGGGCTACACCTTC. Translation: CASSRTGRGGYTF.

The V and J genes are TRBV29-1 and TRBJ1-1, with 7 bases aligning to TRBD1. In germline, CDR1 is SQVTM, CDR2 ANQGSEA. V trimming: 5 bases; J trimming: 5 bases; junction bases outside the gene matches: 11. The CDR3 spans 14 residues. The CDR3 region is CSVTMTGSFTEAFF. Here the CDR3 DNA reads TGCAGCGTTACTATGACAGGGTCCTTTACTGAAGCTTTCTTT.

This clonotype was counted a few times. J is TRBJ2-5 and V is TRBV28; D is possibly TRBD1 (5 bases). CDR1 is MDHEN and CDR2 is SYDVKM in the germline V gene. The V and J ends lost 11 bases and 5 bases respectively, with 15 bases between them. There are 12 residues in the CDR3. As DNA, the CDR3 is TGTGCCTCATCCACCAGGGCCGAGACCCAGTACTTC. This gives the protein CASSTRAETQYF.

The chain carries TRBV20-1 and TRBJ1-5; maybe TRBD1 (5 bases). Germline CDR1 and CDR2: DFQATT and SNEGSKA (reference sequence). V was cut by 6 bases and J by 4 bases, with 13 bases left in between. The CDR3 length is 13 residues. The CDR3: CSAPGAGNQPQHF. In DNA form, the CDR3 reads TGCAGTGCCCCCGGGGCGGGGAATCAGCCCCAGCATTTT.

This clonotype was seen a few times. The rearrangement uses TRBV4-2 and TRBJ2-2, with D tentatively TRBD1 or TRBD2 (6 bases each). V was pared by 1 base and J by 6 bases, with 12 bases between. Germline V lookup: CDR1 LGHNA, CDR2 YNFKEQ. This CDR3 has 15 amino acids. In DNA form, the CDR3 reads TGTGCCAGCAGCCAAGCGGGGGCGGTTCCCGGGGAGCTGTTTTTT. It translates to CASSQAGAVPGELFF.

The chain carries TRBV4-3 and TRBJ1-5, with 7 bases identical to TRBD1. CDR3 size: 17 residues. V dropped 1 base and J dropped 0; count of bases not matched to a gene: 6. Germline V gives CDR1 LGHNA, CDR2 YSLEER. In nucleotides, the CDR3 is TGCGCCAGCAGCCAAGGGGCAGGGGGTTATAGCAATCAGCCCCAGCATTTT. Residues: CASSQGAGGYSNQPQHF.

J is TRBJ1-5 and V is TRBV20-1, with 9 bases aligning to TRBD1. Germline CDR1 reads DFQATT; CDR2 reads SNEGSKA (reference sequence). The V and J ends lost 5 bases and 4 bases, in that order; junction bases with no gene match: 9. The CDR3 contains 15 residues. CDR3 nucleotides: TGCAGTGCTCTAATTCGGACAGGGGTAAATCAGCCCCAGCATTTT. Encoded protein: CSALIRTGVNQPQHF.

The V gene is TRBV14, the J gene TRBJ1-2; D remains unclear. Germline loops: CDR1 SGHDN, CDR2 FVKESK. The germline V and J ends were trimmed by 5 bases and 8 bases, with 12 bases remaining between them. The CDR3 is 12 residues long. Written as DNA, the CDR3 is TGTGCCAGCAGCGGGATGAGGAGCGGCTACACCTTC. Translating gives CASSGMRSGYTF.

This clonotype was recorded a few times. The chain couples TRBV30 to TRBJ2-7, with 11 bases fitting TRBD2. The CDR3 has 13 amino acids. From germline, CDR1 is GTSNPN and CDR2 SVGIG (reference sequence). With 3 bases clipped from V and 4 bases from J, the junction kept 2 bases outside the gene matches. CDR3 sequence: CAWRASGRYEQYF. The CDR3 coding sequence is TGTGCCTGGAGGGCTAGCGGGAGGTACGAGCAGTACTTC.

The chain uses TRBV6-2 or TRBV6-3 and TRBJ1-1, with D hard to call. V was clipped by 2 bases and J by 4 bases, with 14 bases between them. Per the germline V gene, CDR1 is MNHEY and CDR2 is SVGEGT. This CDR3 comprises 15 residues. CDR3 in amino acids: CASSYVGGARTEAFF. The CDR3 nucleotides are TGTGCCAGCAGTTACGTTGGAGGAGCCCGCACTGAAGCTTTCTTT.

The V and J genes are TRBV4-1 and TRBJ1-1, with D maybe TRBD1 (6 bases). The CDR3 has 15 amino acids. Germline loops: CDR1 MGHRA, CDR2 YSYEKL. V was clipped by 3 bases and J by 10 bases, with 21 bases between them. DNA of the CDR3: TGCGCCAGCAGCCACCTGTCGACCAGCAAACAGGGAGCTTTCTTT. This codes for CASSHLSTSKQGAFF.